This T cell receptor beta chain was retrieved from a study of cytomegalovirus exposure and HLA in healthy donors. The PCR ran on 60 Vbeta and 13 Jbeta primers. Assay used: immunoSEQ multiplex PCR; TCRdb lists only in-frame clones, some missing. The sample records 150,000 to 200,000 clones, 70% to 80% being singletons. The CDR3 spans 13 residues. V lost 10 bases, J lost 5 bases, and 7 bases stayed unmatched. Germline lookup yields CDR1 MDHEN and CDR2 SYDVKM. In its sample, this clone was seen a few times. This chain joins TRBV28 and TRBJ1-4, with 7 bases that match TRBD1. The TCR sequence derives from a woman between 50 and 59 years old in good health and CMV-seronegative. Sequenced: PBMCs. Written as DNA, the CDR3 is TGTGCCACCTCGGGACAGAACAATGAAAAACTGTTTTTT. Its translation: CATSGQNNEKLFF.